Only a few counts were recorded for the clone carrying this T cell receptor beta chain. Its target is not known. The source of the sample is a study of response to subunit inactivated influenza vaccine. Germline CDR1 and CDR2: KGHSH and LQKENI. CDR3 size: 16 residues. Between the trimmed V and J ends, which lost 6 bases and 4 bases, there was a span of 16 bases. TCRdb redid the calling of the RT-PCR reads with MiXCR, one entry per CDR3 protein. The sample lists hundreds of thousands of distinct CDR3 sequences, 12% to 15% seen once, with around 7.6% in the top ten. Study observations and caveats: A suggestion made by the authors is that each seasonal influenza vaccination recruits few new T cells.

This specimen was PBMCs from blood, taken around 15 days before vaccination. The rearrangement links TRBV18 to TRBJ2-6, with D possibly being TRBD1 (6 bases). This sequence was found in a man aged 50-59 years who received an inactivated influenza vaccine. This CDR3 is CASSNQQGPGANVLTF. DNA of the CDR3: TGTGCCAGCTCTAACCAACAGGGCCCCGGGGCCAACGTCCTGACTTTC.